This TCR beta chain was retrieved from a study of blood T cell repertoires in COVID-19. On the study more broadly: Some COVID-19 samples were acute and others convalescent; all came from the United States, Italy and Spain. The analysed material was cDNA or gDNA that came from T cells, B-cell-depleted T cells, or PBMCs.

Germline V gene data show CDR1 as MNHEY and CDR2 as SVGAGI. V lost 6 bases and J lost 0; bases outside the gene matches: 6. CDR3 size: 15 residues. Authors' methods: Amplification with reference gene primers provided the estimates of nucleated cell counts. Assay: immunoSEQ multiplex PCR; the TCRdb copy retains only in-frame clones and omits some. That table supplies the V and J calls and clone size; D and trimming were determined from the DNA. The sample lists 150,000 to 200,000 clones, around 83% seen once, with under 3% in the top ten. The origin of this receptor is a woman in her 30s with active or convalescent COVID-19. Specimen: peripheral blood. V usage is TRBV6-5 and J usage is TRBJ1-1; 8 positions agree with TRBD1. CDR3 in DNA: TGTGCCAGCAGGTATTACAGGGGGGTGAACACTGAAGCTTTCTTT. Translating gives CASRYYRGVNTEAFF.